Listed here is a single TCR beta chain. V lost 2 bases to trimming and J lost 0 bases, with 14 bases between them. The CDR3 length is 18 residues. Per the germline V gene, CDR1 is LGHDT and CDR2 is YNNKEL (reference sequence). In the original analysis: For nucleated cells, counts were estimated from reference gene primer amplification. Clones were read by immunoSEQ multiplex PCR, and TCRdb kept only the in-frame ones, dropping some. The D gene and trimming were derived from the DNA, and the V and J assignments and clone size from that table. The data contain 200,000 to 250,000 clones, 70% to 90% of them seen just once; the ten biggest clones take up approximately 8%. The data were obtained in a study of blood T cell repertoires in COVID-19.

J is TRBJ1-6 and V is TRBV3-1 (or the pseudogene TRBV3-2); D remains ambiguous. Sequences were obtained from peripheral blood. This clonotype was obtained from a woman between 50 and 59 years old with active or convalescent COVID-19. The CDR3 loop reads CASSQTSRMSSYNSPLHF. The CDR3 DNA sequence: TGTGCCAGCAGCCAAACCTCGCGTATGAGCTCCTATAATTCACCCCTCCACTTT.